This entry features one T cell receptor beta chain sequence. The antigen is unknown. V was pared by 7 bases and J by 4 bases, with 6 bases of the junction left unmatched. This CDR3 has 14 amino acids. Germline V gene lookup returns CDR1 MDHEN and CDR2 SYDVKM. TCRdb keeps only in-frame clones here, not all; method: immunoSEQ multiplex PCR. The repertoire holds 95,000 to 150,000 clones, with roughly 90% as singletons. The sample is drawn from a study of T cell responses to AZD1222 COVID-19 vaccine. General study findings and limits: At baseline, seropositivity was found in only 6 or 7 AZD1222 recipients. Breadth and depth of Spike-specific TCRs rose after two AZD1222 doses. The reported proportion of spike-specific TCRs targeting unmutated variant regions was nearly half.

Sequenced here: peripheral blood, sampled on day 0 of AZD1222 vaccination. The gene calls are TRBV28 and TRBJ2-7; TRBD2 matches at 11 bases. This sequence originates from an adult in good health. CDR3 residues: CASTLAGVMYEQYF. CDR3 bases: TGTGCCAGCACACTAGCGGGAGTTATGTACGAGCAGTACTTC.